This T cell receptor beta chain was recovered during a study of blood T cells in healthy people across ages. Through a sample-barcoded 5' primer and a J-beta primer mix, a second PCR was run for roughly 7 to 11 cycles. One entry per CDR3 protein, called by TCRdb with MiXCR from the 5' RACE reads. Of 800,000 or so distinct CDR3 sequences listed, approximately 25% are singletons. Points from the study as a whole: It was held that the diversity estimates obtained from one million T cells were underestimates.

In this sample, this clonotype turned up a few times. Its antigen is unidentified. V was shortened by 1 base and J by 2 bases, with 11 bases between the two germline ends. The CDR3 is 15 residues long. Germline V gives CDR1 SGHTA, CDR2 FQGNSA. These data also featured in a second study, about T cells of mothers and their children.

Sequences were obtained from blood. V gene TRBV7-2 combines with J gene TRBJ1-1; D gene unclear. This clonotype was obtained from a boy younger than 18 in good health. CDR3 nucleotide sequence: TGTGCCAGCAGCTTAGACCCCGGCTTTAACACTGAAGCTTTCTTT. Translation gives CASSLDPGFNTEAFF.